Below are 5 T cell receptor beta chains sequenced from a single sample in a study of T cells in Graves' hyperthyroidism and ophthalmopathy. Researchers took RNA transcripts and amplified the TCR beta CDR3 regions from them. RT-PCR in the first round (using the HTBI primer set) targeted the TCR CDR3. TCRdb processed the multiplex PCR reads anew with MiXCR; each CDR3 protein has one entry. The repertoire holds around 300,000 distinct CDR3 sequences, with 10% to 15% as singletons. Input material: blood. Receptors originate from a woman in her 30s with Graves' hyperthyroidism that later progressed to Graves' ophthalmopathy.

This clonotype has more than one count but fewer than ten. This chain links TRBV6-1 with TRBJ2-3; 10 nucleotides align to TRBD2. This CDR3 region has 17 residues. CDR1 is MNHNS, CDR2 SASEGT, per germline. V lost 5 bases, J lost 6 bases, and 14 bases stayed unmatched. In DNA, the CDR3 is TGTGCCAGCAGTTACTCAGGGCTAGCGGGAGCGTTGGATACGCAGTATTTT. As protein: CASSYSGLAGALDTQYF.

This clonotype was observed at least ten times. The rearrangement links TRBV28 to TRBJ1-1; D is perhaps TRBD1 (5 bases). CDR3 size: 13 residues. The V and J ends lost 4 bases and 10 bases respectively, with 16 bases between them. Germline V gene sequence: CDR1 MDHEN, CDR2 SYDVKM. CDR3 amino acids: CASSWGGGTGAFF. Here the CDR3 DNA reads TGTGCCAGCAGTTGGGGTGGGGGTACAGGAGCTTTCTTT.

The CDR3 bases are TGCAGCGTTCAAGGGGGTGAGGTGCAATTCATGTCCTACAATGAGCAGTTCTTC. Amino acids: CSVQGGEVQFMSYNEQFF. This chain links TRBV29-1 with TRBJ2-1; a weak D match, TRBD1 (6 bases). The CDR3 has 18 residues. Trimming removed 5 bases at V and 1 base at J, with 24 bases between. Germline V gene data show CDR1 as SQVTM and CDR2 as ANQGSEA.

This clonotype was picked up many times. The chain combines TRBV7-6 with TRBJ2-1; TRBD1 matches 12 bases. V lost 4 bases, J lost 8 bases, and 12 bases stayed unmatched. This CDR3 comprises 17 residues. Germline V gene lookup returns CDR1 SGHVS and CDR2 FNYEAQ. CDR3: CASSSPHGTGGLDEQFF. The DNA for the CDR3 is TGTGCCAGCAGCTCCCCACATGGGACAGGGGGCCTCGATGAGCAGTTCTTC. Supplemented by reference TRBV7-6 and TRBJ2-1, the full variable domain reads GAGVSQSPRYKVTKRGQDVALRCDPISGHVSLYWYRQALGQGPEFLTYFNYEAQQDKSGLPNDRFSAERPEGSISTLTIQRTEQRDSAMYRCASSSPHGTGGLDEQFFGPGTRLTVL.

This clonotype has a handful of counts. The chain couples TRBV6-2 or TRBV6-3 to TRBJ2-2; D is undetermined. V was cut by 6 bases and J by 9 bases, with 14 bases left in between. Looked up from germline, CDR1 is MNHEY and CDR2 is SVGEGT. The CDR3 covers 13 residues. CDR3 in amino acids: CASSRTGFRELFF. The CDR3 region has the DNA TGTGCCAGCAGCCGAACTGGGTTCAGGGAGCTGTTTTTT.